This record concerns one TCR beta chain sequence. The source of the sample is a study of technical replicates of blood from several donors. The CDR3 loop spans 16 amino acids. The J segment lost 5 bases and the V segment lost 0 bases, leaving 4 bases of the junction unmatched. Germline values: CDR1 SGHTA, CDR2 FQGTGA. Produced via immunoSEQ multiplex PCR; TCRdb's table is partial and in-frame only. The sample carries approximately 16,000 clones, around nine tenths recorded once. The genes are TRBV7-3 and TRBJ2-3; 11 nucleotides match TRBD2. The sequenced sample was PBMCs. The source is a human donor in good health. CDR3 nucleotide sequence: TGTGCCAGCAGCTTAACGGGCGGGACTAGCGGAGATACGCAGTATTTT. This gives the protein CASSLTGGTSGDTQYF.